The 27 T cell receptor beta chains given below trace back to one sample, sequenced in a study of T cell changes during pregnancy in multiple sclerosis. Profiling relied on immunoSEQ multiplex PCR, and the TCRdb table lists in-frame clones only, not all of them. Among 40,000 to 45,000 clones listed, 80% to 95% were seen once. The sequences come from CD4+ T cells from peripheral blood mononuclear cells, collected in the third trimester of pregnancy. The receptor source for this set is a female donor with multiple sclerosis, enrolled in a pregnancy study.

V is TRBV18 and J is TRBJ1-1, with D possibly TRBD1 on 6 matching bases. Per germline, CDR1 KGHSH and CDR2 LQKENI. The CDR3 contains 15 residues. V dropped 3 bases and J dropped 1 base, with 12 bases sitting between them. The CDR3 loop reads CASSPRSGENTEAFF. The CDR3 bases are TGTGCCAGCTCACCGCGGTCAGGGGAGAACACTGAAGCTTTCTTT.

The rearrangement uses TRBV10-3 and TRBJ2-3; 11 nucleotides agree with TRBD2. The CDR3 extends over 15 amino acids. Losses at the gene ends were 6 bases for V and 1 base for J; bases not matched to a gene: 3. CDR1 and CDR2 (germline): ENHRY, SYGVKD. CDR3 sequence: CAISETSGGTDTQYF. In DNA, the CDR3 is TGTGCCATCAGCGAGACTAGCGGGGGCACAGATACGCAGTATTTT.

This clone was detected only a few times. The chain employs TRBV20-1 and TRBJ2-5; perhaps TRBD1 as D (6 bases). Germline CDR1 and CDR2: DFQATT and SNEGSKA (reference sequence). The CDR3 runs 11 residues. Between the trimmed V and J ends, which lost 5 bases and 10 bases, there was a span of 14 bases. The CDR3 coding sequence is TGCAGTGCTGGTCTACAGGGAATCCAGTACTTC. It is translated as CSAGLQGIQYF.

This chain joins TRBV4-3 and TRBJ2-5, with 9 bases that match TRBD2. CDR1 is LGHNA and CDR2 is YSLEER in the germline V gene. The CDR3 runs to 16 residues. Losses at the gene ends were 4 bases for V and 5 bases for J; bases not matched to a gene: 11. The CDR3 coding sequence is TGCGCCAGCAGCCCCTCAAGCGGGAGGCTCGGGGAGACCCAGTACTTC. As protein: CASSPSSGRLGETQYF.

The genes are TRBV4-2 and TRBJ1-4; 8 bases map to TRBD1. The V gene end was trimmed by 4 bases and the J gene end by 1 base; junction bases not matched to a gene: 2. Per the germline V gene, CDR1 is LGHNA and CDR2 is YNFKEQ. CDR3 length equals 15 residues. CDR3 nucleotide sequence: TGTGCCAGCAGCCCCGGACAGGGAACTAATGAAAAACTGTTTTTT. Encoded protein: CASSPGQGTNEKLFF.

The rearrangement links TRBV29-1 to TRBJ2-7; TRBD2 agrees at 9 bases. Germline-derived CDR1 and CDR2 are SQVTM and ANQGSEA. With 7 bases clipped from V and 3 bases from J, the junction kept 4 bases outside the gene matches. This CDR3 contains 12 residues. Here the CDR3 reads CSGETSGYEQYF. CDR3 nucleotide sequence: TGCAGCGGTGAGACTAGCGGCTACGAGCAGTACTTC.

The chain recombines TRBV10-3 with TRBJ1-4; D not resolved. Germline CDR1 is ENHRY and CDR2 is SYGVKD. V was shortened by 2 bases and J by 9 bases, with 22 bases between the two germline ends. CDR3 length: 17 residues. CDR3 DNA sequence: TGTGCCATCAGTGAGATCATGCGGGCGGCCGGTTCGAAAAAACTGTTTTTT. This encodes CAISEIMRAAGSKKLFF.

J is TRBJ2-7 and V is TRBV2, with D tentatively TRBD1 (6 bases). From germline, CDR1 is SNHLY and CDR2 FYNNEI. CDR3 length: 15 residues. The ends were cut back, 6 bases at V and 2 bases at J, with 17 bases in the middle. The CDR3 nucleotides are TGTGCCAGCAGGGGGGCCGGGACCAAAACCTACGAGCAGTACTTC. Protein: CASRGAGTKTYEQYF.

A few counts support this clone. This chain links TRBV29-1 with TRBJ2-1; possibly TRBD1 for D (5 bases). The CDR3 is 13 residues long. V was cut by 2 bases and J by 5 bases, with 10 bases left in between. Germline lookup yields CDR1 SQVTM and CDR2 ANQGSEA. The CDR3 DNA reads TGCAGCGTTGAACAGGGTCCCAACAATGAGCAGTTCTTC. Protein product: CSVEQGPNNEQFF.

With respect to this clone: At one of its ends the junction is not consistent with the germline gene, which may arise from a read error. The chain joins TRBV13 to TRBJ1-1; tentative D call: TRBD1 (6 bases). This CDR3 region has 13 residues. Germline loops: CDR1 PRHDT, CDR2 FYEKMQ (reference sequence). CDR3 sequence reads: CASRGGSESAIIF. In DNA, the CDR3 is TGTGCCAGCAGAGGGGGAAGCGAGAGCGCTATTATCTTT.

This chain links TRBV5-1 with TRBJ2-1; D might be TRBD2 (5 bases). Germline-derived CDR1 and CDR2 are SGHRS and YFSETQ. Trimming cost V 0 bases and J 2 bases, with 9 bases left between them. This CDR3 comprises 15 residues. The CDR3 here is CASSLDGVTYNEQFF. For the CDR3, the DNA is TGCGCCAGCAGCTTGGACGGGGTCACCTACAATGAGCAGTTCTTC.

V is TRBV7-2 and J is TRBJ1-5; D unclear. Germline-derived CDR1 and CDR2 are SGHTA and FQGNSA. This CDR3 has 13 amino acids. Trimming pared 0 bases from V and 4 bases from J, leaving 4 bases between. CDR3 sequence reads: CASSLALNQPQHF. DNA for the CDR3: TGTGCCAGCAGCTTAGCGTTAAATCAGCCCCAGCATTTT.

CDR3 nucleotide sequence: TGTGCCAGCGGTGAGGGGGGGGGCAATCAGCCCCAGCATTTT. Its protein product is CASGEGGGNQPQHF. The rearrangement joins TRBV6-5 to TRBJ1-5, with D perhaps TRBD1 (6 bases). In germline, CDR1 is MNHEY, CDR2 SVGAGI. Trimming pared 8 bases from V and 2 bases from J, leaving 13 bases between. This CDR3 has 14 amino acids.

V is TRBV9 and J is TRBJ2-6, with 10 bases fitting TRBD2. There are 18 residues in the CDR3. After removal of 1 base from V and 0 bases from J, the junction contained 4 bases not matched to a gene. CDR1 is SGDLS and CDR2 is YYNGEE in the germline V gene. The CDR3 sequence is CASSVLAGVSSGANVLTF. The CDR3 region has the DNA TGTGCCAGCAGCGTACTAGCGGGAGTGAGCTCTGGGGCCAACGTCCTGACTTTC.

The rearrangement uses TRBV15 and TRBJ1-4; 8 positions match TRBD1. Germline V gene data show CDR1 as LNHNV and CDR2 as YYDKDF (reference sequence). The CDR3 has 16 amino acids. V lost 5 bases to trimming and J lost 0 bases; unmatched junction nucleotides: 5. The CDR3: CATSPDRAATNEKLFF. Here the CDR3 DNA reads TGTGCCACCAGCCCGGACAGGGCCGCAACTAATGAAAAACTGTTTTTT.

The chain has TRBV28 and TRBJ2-6; TRBD2 agrees at 10 bases. V trimming: 6 bases; J trimming: 3 bases; junction bases outside the gene matches: 5. The germline V gene has CDR1 MDHEN and CDR2 SYDVKM. The CDR3 spans 16 residues. The DNA of the CDR3 is TGTGCCAGCAGCCCTAGCGGGAGAGGTGGGGCCAACGTCCTGACTTTC. Translation: CASSPSGRGGANVLTF. Drawing the rest from reference TRBV28 and TRBJ2-6, the complete variable domain is DVKVTQSSRYLVKRTGEKVFLECVQDMDHENMFWYRQDPGLGLRLIYFSYDVKMKEKGDIPEGYSVSREKKERFSLILESASTNQTSMYLCASSPSGRGGANVLTFGAGSRLTVL.

This clone was seen more than once but under ten times. The V call is TRBV6-5, the J call TRBJ2-1; 9 positions agree with TRBD2. The CDR3 is 15 residues long. The ends lost 7 bases at V and 7 bases at J; junction bases unmatched: 11. CDR1 and CDR2 (germline): MNHEY, SVGAGI. CDR3 in DNA: TGTGCCAGCAAGCGGGAGGCACCCTCGAGGAATGAGCAGTTCTTC. It is translated as CASKREAPSRNEQFF.

The V call is TRBV19, the J call TRBJ2-1, with a tentative D call TRBD2 (5 bases). The V end was cut by 3 bases, the J end by 7 bases, with 13 bases between. Looked up from germline, CDR1 is LNHDA and CDR2 is SQIVND (reference sequence). The CDR3 length is 14 residues. CDR3 sequence: CASSMGGLGNEQFF. In DNA form, the CDR3 reads TGTGCCAGTAGTATGGGCGGGCTAGGGAATGAGCAGTTCTTC.

The CDR3 coding sequence is TGTGCCAGTACCGTAGCGGGGTCAGGGGAGCAGTTCTTC. Protein sequence: CASTVAGSGEQFF. V and J are TRBV19 and TRBJ2-1; TRBD2 agrees at 8 bases. The CDR3 covers 13 residues. Trimming took 7 bases from V and 10 from J; bases not matched to a gene: 9. In germline, CDR1 is LNHDA, CDR2 SQIVND (reference sequence).

The chain employs TRBV7-9 and TRBJ2-5, with 10 bases identical to TRBD1. The CDR3 consists of 15 residues. The V segment lost 1 base and the J segment 5 bases; nucleotides outside the gene matches: 4. Germline V lookup: CDR1 SEHNR, CDR2 FQNEAQ (reference sequence). The CDR3 coding sequence is TGTGCCAGCAGCTTAGGGACAGGGGGTGAGGAGACCCAGTACTTC. Protein product: CASSLGTGGEETQYF.

With regard to this clone: No DNA is shown, since the ends of the CDR3 on it are uncertain; the CDR3 is the one TCRdb lists. The chain uses TRBV30 and TRBJ1-2; the listed D gene, TRBD1, was not tested against the DNA. CDR1 is GTSNPN, CDR2 SVGIG, per germline (reference sequence). The CDR3 is 14 residues long, counting both termini. CDR3 protein: CAWSVGTGTGSSTF.

The chain links TRBV11-3 to TRBJ2-1, with 7 bases matching TRBD2. Germline trimming cut 1 base from V and 13 bases from J; bases unmatched to any gene: 10. CDR3 size: 14 residues. Germline CDR1 reads SGHNT; CDR2 reads YENEEA. CDR3 nucleotide sequence: TGTGCCAGCAGCTTAGCATTGGTGGGGGGGACTCAGTTCTTC. Protein sequence: CASSLALVGGTQFF.

The chain carries TRBV4-3 and TRBJ1-1; 7 nucleotides match TRBD1. Germline trimming cut 3 bases from V and 0 bases from J; bases unmatched to any gene: 4. CDR3 length: 15 amino acids. CDR1 LGHNA and CDR2 YSLEER come from the germline V gene. The CDR3 DNA follows: TGCGCCAGCAGCCAGGGGACAGATTTGAACACTGAAGCTTTCTTT. It encodes CASSQGTDLNTEAFF.

The gene calls are TRBV2 and TRBJ1-1; D remains unclear. V was clipped by 5 bases and J by 11 bases, with 33 bases between them. Germline CDR1 is SNHLY and CDR2 is FYNNEI. The CDR3 totals 18 residues. This CDR3 is CASSLTGLPVVLTRGAFF. CDR3 sequence (DNA): TGTGCCAGCAGTCTCACGGGGTTACCCGTAGTACTTACCCGTGGGGCTTTCTTT.

The chain combines TRBV7-2 with TRBJ1-5; D might be TRBD1 (5 bases). V was cut by 5 bases and J by 3 bases, with 17 bases left in between. CDR1 is SGHTA and CDR2 is FQGNSA in the germline V gene. This CDR3 comprises 16 residues. CDR3 in amino acids: CASSAQNPGHNQPQHF. The CDR3 DNA follows: TGTGCCAGCAGCGCCCAGAATCCAGGGCACAATCAGCCCCAGCATTTT.

This rearrangement joins TRBV5-4 to TRBJ2-5, with a tentative D call TRBD1 (6 bases). V was pared by 1 base and J by 4 bases, with 11 bases between. The CDR3 has 14 residues. The V gene's germline CDR1 is SGHNT and CDR2 YYREEE (reference sequence). CDR3 loop: CASSLRQGTETQYF. Here the CDR3 DNA reads TGTGCCAGCAGCTTGAGGCAGGGGACAGAGACCCAGTACTTC.

The rearrangement uses TRBV4-2 and TRBJ2-5; a possible D gene is TRBD2 (5 bases). The germline V gene encodes CDR1 LGHNA and CDR2 YNFKEQ. Trimming stripped 0 bases from V and 4 bases from J, with 15 bases between. The CDR3 length is 16 residues. The DNA of the CDR3 is TGTGCCAGCAGCCAAGAAGGCAGTGGACGGGGAGAGACCCAGTACTTC. This codes for CASSQEGSGRGETQYF.